The sequence of this TCR beta chain was determined in a study of cytomegalovirus exposure and HLA in healthy donors. Study-level points and caveats: Clonal expansion was found to be greater in HLA-associated TCR beta chains than in equally common others in a later analysis. Among the most significant clusters, several appeared linked to common viral pathogens in a later analysis.

This PCR relied on a set of 60 Vbeta primers and 13 Jbeta primers. Generated by immunoSEQ multiplex PCR, the TCRdb table keeps only in-frame clones and is missing some. The sample has under 200,000 clones, around 68% seen once. Remarks on this clone: As yet, its antigen is unknown.

The material sequenced was PBMCs. The source is a man over 45 in good health and CMV-seronegative.

The chain's CDR3 is CASRSELAGGPTQYF. The CDR3 nucleotides read TGCGCCAGCAGATCCGAGCTAGCGGGGGGGCCCACCCAGTACTTC. This sequence joins TRBV5-1 and TRBJ2-5, with 12 bases lining up with TRBD2. Germline trimming cut 5 bases from V and 8 bases from J; bases unmatched to any gene: 10. Germline-derived CDR1 and CDR2 are SGHRS and YFSETQ. The CDR3 contains 15 residues.